This T cell receptor (beta chain) was captured by sequencing in a study of T cell changes during pregnancy in multiple sclerosis. The ends lost 0 bases at V and 5 bases at J; junction bases unmatched: 6. The CDR3 has 16 residues. From germline, CDR1 is LNHNV and CDR2 YYDKDF (reference sequence). The data were produced by immunoSEQ multiplex PCR, yet TCRdb's version contains in-frame clones alone and is incomplete. The sample records 37,000 or so clones, about nine tenths being singletons. The sequence came from a female donor in good health, enrolled as a control in a pregnancy study. The chain uses TRBV15 and TRBJ2-3, with 9 bases identical to TRBD1. The starting material was CD4+ T cells from peripheral blood mononuclear cells, obtained in the second trimester of pregnancy. CDR3 in DNA: TGTGCCACCAGCAGAGATTTTACAGGGGGCAGAGATACGCAGTATTTT. This codes for CATSRDFTGGRDTQYF.